Below, one T cell receptor (beta chain) is given with its context. Per the original data handling: Reference gene primer amplification gave nucleated cell count estimates. Profiling relied on immunoSEQ multiplex PCR, and the TCRdb table lists in-frame clones only, not all of them. For V, J and clone size, that table is used; D and trimming come from the DNA. The sample has around 190,000 clones, approximately 80% seen once. This specimen belongs to a study of blood T cell repertoires in COVID-19. At the level of the study: Acute and convalescent COVID-19 specimens originated in the United States, Italy and Spain. Sources were T cells, B-cell-depleted T cells, or PBMCs; the material itself was cDNA or gDNA.

The material sequenced was peripheral blood. This receptor was identified in a woman between 50 and 59 years old with active or convalescent COVID-19.

CDR3 amino acids: CASSYLSGNTIYF. DNA for the CDR3: TGTGCCAGCAGTTACCTCTCTGGAAACACCATATATTTT. This chain joins TRBV6-2 or TRBV6-3 and TRBJ1-3; D is unclear. V was pared by 2 bases and J by 0 bases, with 2 bases between. From germline, CDR1 is MNHEY and CDR2 SVGEGT. The CDR3 consists of 13 residues.